Only one count was recorded for the clone carrying this T cell receptor beta chain. Its antigen is currently unknown. Relying on iRepertoire HTBI primers and Arm-PCR of CDR3 regions, the team built TCR beta libraries. TCRdb re-analysed the multiplex PCR reads in MiXCR, keeping a single row per CDR3 protein. Among some 460,000 distinct CDR3 sequences listed, about a sixth were seen once. This specimen comes from a study of regulatory T cells in long-lasting Graves disease. The time point is: newly diagnosed GD, antithyroid drugs for less than 3 months. PBMC-extracted RNA yielded the TCR library. Study results and caveats: Patients with persistent disease showed a bias toward TRBV28, TRBJ1-2 and TRBJ2-5. Between persistent patients, thousands of public clonotypes were shared, exceeding the 900 to 1,000 shared between new patients.

The CDR3 sequence is 15 residues long. With 7 bases clipped from V and 0 bases from J, the junction kept 6 bases outside the gene matches. CDR1 and CDR2 (germline): LNHDA, SQIVND (reference sequence). The sample was also reused in another study, on T cells in Graves' hyperthyroidism and ophthalmopathy. That paper adds: Carried out on the TCR CDR3, a first-round RT-PCR used the HTBI primer set. In blood, most of the thyroid clonotypes expanded above 0.001 were also present.

Sequenced here: peripheral blood mononuclear cells (PBMCs), sampled at new diagnosis, from a patient treated with antithyroid drugs. This sequence was found in a man aged 40-49 years with Graves disease. The V and J genes are TRBV19 and TRBJ1-2; TRBD1 agrees at 9 bases. Here the CDR3 DNA reads TGTGCCAGTAATCCCGGGACAGGGCCTAACTATGGCTACACCTTC. Residues: CASNPGTGPNYGYTF.